The rows below give T cell receptor beta chains drawn from one sample of a study of PD-L1 blockade in urothelial cancer. The data were produced by immunoSEQ multiplex PCR, yet TCRdb's version contains in-frame clones alone and is incomplete. The sample has around 100,000 clones, around 93% seen once; the top ten hold about 4%. The material sequenced was PBMCs, taken around atezolizumab (anti-PD-L1) treatment. These receptors came from a man between 60 and 75 years old with urothelial cancer. Both conserved end residues are part of each CDR3. D genes are given only for firm matches.

>TRBJ2-7|TRBV6-1|TRBD2
CASMEREVYEQYF
TGTGCCAGCATGGAGCGGGAGGTCTACGAGCAGTACTTC
>TRBJ1-5|TRBV19|TRBD1
CASQRGDRGLYSNQPQHF
TGTGCCAGTCAGCGCGGGGACAGGGGGTTATATAGCAATCAGCCCCAGCATTTT
>TRBJ2-1|TRBV28|-
CASSLQQENEQFF
TGTGCCAGCAGTCTACAACAGGAAAATGAGCAGTTCTTC
>TRBJ2-7|TRBV5-1|-
CASSLGASSAPYEQYF
TGCGCCAGCAGCTTGGGGGCTAGCTCGGCTCCCTACGAGCAGTACTTC
>TRBJ2-2|TRBV5-1|-
CASAVQTNTGELFF
TGCGCCAGCGCTGTACAGACGAACACCGGGGAGCTGTTTTTT
>TRBJ1-2|TRBV14|-
CASSQDRTYGYTF
TGTGCCAGCAGCCAAGACAGGACTTATGGCTACACCTTC
>TRBJ2-1|TRBV7-9|TRBD2
CASSWVPGGFQFF
TGTGCCAGCAGCTGGGTACCGGGAGGTTTCCAGTTCTTC
>TRBJ2-5|TRBV18|TRBD1
CASSRQGGGTQYF
TGTGCCAGCTCTCGACAGGGTGGTGGGACCCAGTACTTC
>TRBJ2-1|TRBV5-1|TRBD2
CASSVRTSGGPEQFF
TGCGCCAGCAGCGTCCGGACTAGCGGGGGCCCAGAGCAGTTCTTC
>TRBJ2-1|TRBV5-4|TRBD1
CATETGKGFLYNEQFF
TGTGCCACTGAGACAGGGAAGGGGTTTCTTTACAATGAGCAGTTCTTC
>TRBJ2-3|TRBV28|TRBD2
CASRPPSGSSTDTQYF
TGTGCCAGCCGACCGCCCAGCGGGAGCTCTACAGATACGCAGTATTTT
>TRBJ2-3|TRBV6-6|-
CASSPSTDTQYF
TGTGCCAGCAGTCCCTCCACAGATACGCAGTATTTT
>TRBJ2-3|TRBV7-3|-
CASSPQLGMGTQYF
TGTGCCAGCAGCCCGCAACTAGGGATGGGTACGCAGTATTTT
>TRBJ2-4|TRBV19|-
CASTPQGNIQYF
TGTGCCAGTACCCCCCAGGGAAACATTCAGTACTTC
>TRBJ1-1|TRBV7-2|-
CASSPQAVTEAFF
TGTGCCAGCAGCCCTCAGGCCGTCACTGAAGCTTTCTTT
>TRBJ2-3|TRBV9|TRBD2
CASSVGTSQIADTQYF
TGTGCCAGCAGCGTAGGGACTAGCCAGATCGCAGATACGCAGTATTTT
>TRBJ2-1|TRBV15|TRBD1
CATSRPGTGSYEQFF
TGTGCCACCAGCAGACCCGGGACAGGGAGTTATGAGCAGTTCTTC